The 24 T cell receptor beta chains given below trace back to one sample, sequenced in a study of blood T cell repertoires in COVID-19. The data were produced by immunoSEQ multiplex PCR, yet TCRdb's version contains in-frame clones alone and is incomplete. The table has 90,000 to 100,000 clones, 86% seen once; the top ten hold 10% to 13%. Sequencing used peripheral blood. Receptors were obtained from a man over 45 with acute or convalescent COVID-19.

The chain employs TRBV5-1 and TRBJ1-3, with D possibly TRBD1 on 6 matching bases. The V end lost 2 bases, the J end lost 0 bases, and 6 bases lay between the germline ends. CDR3 length equals 14 residues. Per the germline V gene, CDR1 is SGHRS and CDR2 is YFSETQ. The CDR3 protein is CASSLQGSGNTIYF. The DNA for the CDR3 is TGCGCCAGCAGCTTACAGGGCTCTGGAAACACCATATATTTT.

The gene calls are TRBV5-5 and TRBJ1-3; the D gene is possibly TRBD1 (6 bases). Per germline, CDR1 SGHKS and CDR2 YYEKEE (reference sequence). V lost 4 bases and J 6 bases, leaving 17 bases between the germline ends. This CDR3 region has 15 residues. DNA of the CDR3: TGTGCCAGCAGCCCGTTGATGACAGGCTTAAACACCATATATTTT. Its protein is CASSPLMTGLNTIYF. The whole variable domain, remainder taken from reference TRBV5-5 and TRBJ1-3, is DAGVTQSPTHLIKTRGQQVTLRCSPISGHKSVSWYQQVLGQGPQFIFQYYEKEERGRGNFPDRFSARQFPNYSSELNVNALLLGDSALYLCASSPLMTGLNTIYFGEGSWLTVV.

This sequence joins TRBV7-2 and TRBJ2-2; 7 bases match TRBD2. This CDR3 is 16 amino acids long. CDR1 and CDR2 (germline): SGHTA, FQGNSA. V lost 3 bases and J lost 4; bases outside the gene matches: 8. CDR3 residues: CASSLRGGSGTGELFF. As DNA, the CDR3 is TGTGCCAGCAGCTTGAGGGGCGGGAGTGGCACCGGGGAGCTGTTTTTT.

V is TRBV5-1 and J is TRBJ2-7; a possible D gene is TRBD2 (6 bases). The CDR3 is 15 amino acids. Germline V CDR1 and CDR2: SGHRS, YFSETQ. V was clipped by 0 bases and J by 0 bases, with 10 bases between them. DNA of the CDR3: TGCGCCAGCAGCTTGGGGGGGACTGCCTCCTACGAGCAGTACTTC. As protein: CASSLGGTASYEQYF.

The genes are TRBV2 and TRBJ2-7, with D possibly matching TRBD2 (6 bases). This CDR3 has 12 amino acids. V lost 6 bases to trimming and J lost 2 bases, with 8 bases between them. Germline lookup yields CDR1 SNHLY and CDR2 FYNNEI. The CDR3 loop is CASSREAYEQYF. Written as DNA, the CDR3 is TGTGCCAGCAGCAGGGAGGCCTACGAGCAGTACTTC. Complete variable domain (other parts from reference TRBV2 and TRBJ2-7): EPEVTQTPSHQVTQMGQEVILRCVPISNHLYFYWYRQILGQKVEFLVSFYNNEISEKSEIFDDQFSVERPDGSNFTLKIRSTKLEDSAMYFCASSREAYEQYFGPGTRLTVT.

The chain uses TRBV2 and TRBJ1-5; D is uncertain. Germline V lookup: CDR1 SNHLY, CDR2 FYNNEI. CDR3 length: 14 amino acids. V was cut by 4 bases and J by 1 base, with 8 bases left in between. CDR3 coding DNA: TGTGCCAGCAGTGGGAGTCGGAGCAATCAGCCCCAGCATTTT. Its translation: CASSGSRSNQPQHF.

This chain links TRBV6-5 with TRBJ2-2; 9 bases are a match to TRBD1. The trim removed 6 bases at V and 7 bases at J, leaving 9 bases unmatched. This CDR3 has 15 amino acids. Germline CDR1 is MNHEY and CDR2 is SVGAGI. CDR3 protein: CASRAGQGKNGELFF. The CDR3 region has the DNA TGTGCCAGCAGAGCGGGACAGGGTAAAAACGGGGAGCTGTTTTTT.

V is TRBV12-5 and J is TRBJ1-2; a possible D gene is TRBD1 (6 bases). In germline, CDR1 is LGHNT, CDR2 FRNRAP. V gave up 5 bases and J gave up 3 bases, with 10 bases separating them. The CDR3 has 13 residues. The CDR3 loop reads CASGQTGDYGYTF. CDR3 sequence (DNA): TGTGCTAGTGGTCAGACAGGAGACTATGGCTACACCTTC.

The chain's CDR3 is CASSLAGTGVFEQFF. The CDR3 DNA reads TGTGCCAGCAGCTTAGCTGGGACAGGGGTTTTTGAGCAGTTCTTC. The gene calls are TRBV7-2 and TRBJ2-1; 10 nucleotides match TRBD1. The CDR3 spans 15 residues. In germline, CDR1 is SGHTA, CDR2 FQGNSA. With V trimmed by 0 bases and J by 9 bases, 5 bases remained unmatched.

The chain uses TRBV7-2 and TRBJ2-1; 7 bases agree with TRBD2. The germline CDR1 and CDR2 sequences are SGHTA and FQGNSA. Trimming cost V 1 base and J 4 bases; bases outside gene matches: 7. CDR3 length equals 16 residues. This CDR3 is CASSLDGPSGYNEQFF. The CDR3 DNA sequence: TGTGCCAGCAGCTTAGATGGGCCTAGCGGTTACAATGAGCAGTTCTTC. The full variable domain, rest sourced from reference TRBV7-2 and TRBJ2-1, is GAGVSQSPSNKVTEKGKDVELRCDPISGHTALYWYRQSLGQGLEFLIYFQGNSAPDKSGLPSDRFSAERTGGSVSTLTIQRTQQEDSAVYLCASSLDGPSGYNEQFFGPGTRLTVL.

This chain connects TRBV7-2 to TRBJ2-3, with a possible D match to TRBD1 (7 bases). Germline V gene sequence: CDR1 SGHTA, CDR2 FQGNSA. V was trimmed by 4 bases and J by 2 bases, leaving 16 bases between them. This CDR3 comprises 16 residues. DNA for the CDR3: TGTGCCAGCAGCTCCAGGAGGGACAGTTACACAGATACGCAGTATTTT. Translation gives CASSSRRDSYTDTQYF.

This sequence joins TRBV27 and TRBJ1-2; D is perhaps TRBD1 (5 bases). V shed 6 bases and J shed 7 bases, with 24 bases lying between them. The CDR3 consists of 16 residues. Germline CDR1 reads MNHEY; CDR2 reads SMNVEV (reference sequence). As DNA, the CDR3 is TGTGCCAGCAGCCCCAGTCTGGCAGGGCTCAACGGTGGCTACACCTTC. Amino acid sequence: CASSPSLAGLNGGYTF.

The rearrangement uses TRBV14 and TRBJ2-1, with 10 nucleotides matching TRBD1. The CDR3 runs to 15 residues. V gave up 4 bases and J gave up 8 bases; unmatched junction bases: 8. The V gene's germline CDR1 is SGHDN and CDR2 FVKESK. CDR3: CASSPLGTGEYEQFF. The CDR3 coding sequence is TGTGCCAGCAGCCCCCTCGGGACAGGGGAATATGAGCAGTTCTTC.

The chain combines TRBV5-5 with TRBJ2-3; D uncertain. The ends were cut back, 0 bases at V and 5 bases at J, with 13 bases in the middle. Looked up from germline, CDR1 is SGHKS and CDR2 is YYEKEE (reference sequence). The CDR3 is 15 residues long. CDR3 nucleotides: TGTGCCAGCAGCTTGGATCCTGTTCCCGGAGATACGCAGTATTTT. Encoded protein: CASSLDPVPGDTQYF.

V gene TRBV9 combines with J gene TRBJ1-5, with a tentative D call TRBD1 (5 bases). The CDR3 is 16 residues long. The germline gives CDR1 SGDLS, CDR2 YYNGEE. Trimming left V 0 bases short and J 4 bases short, with 14 bases between. CDR3 residues: CASSVEAYRGNQPQHF. DNA for the CDR3: TGTGCCAGCAGCGTAGAGGCGTATAGGGGAAATCAGCCCCAGCATTTT. The full variable domain, in which reference TRBV9 and TRBJ1-5 provide the parts outside the CDR3, is DSGVTQTPKHLITATGQRVTLRCSPRSGDLSVYWYQQSLDQGLQFLIQYYNGEERAKGNILERFSAQQFPDLHSELNLSSLELGDSALYFCASSVEAYRGNQPQHFGDGTRLSIL.

In this sample, this clone turned up once. The chain carries TRBV19 and TRBJ1-2; 8 bases agree with TRBD1. V trimming: 7 bases; J trimming: 8 bases; junction bases outside the gene matches: 3. Germline CDR1 is LNHDA and CDR2 is SQIVND (reference sequence). This CDR3 spans 11 amino acids. CDR3 loop: CASTGGNGYTF. The CDR3 region has the DNA TGTGCCAGTACAGGGGGCAACGGCTACACCTTC.

The genes are TRBV29-1 and TRBJ2-1; TRBD2 matches at 7 bases. The length of the CDR3 is 15 residues. J lost 1 base, V lost 5 bases, and 8 bases had no gene match. CDR1 and CDR2 from the germline V gene are SQVTM and ANQGSEA. CDR3 coding DNA: TGCAGCGTTTCCCAGGGCGGGAGTTCCTACAATGAGCAGTTCTTC. Translated, it gives CSVSQGGSSYNEQFF.

This sequence joins TRBV6-2 or TRBV6-3 and TRBJ2-1; D possibly corresponds to TRBD1 (6 bases). V was trimmed by 5 bases and J by 0 bases, leaving 14 bases between them. This CDR3 is built from 16 residues. The germline V gene has CDR1 MNHEY and CDR2 SVGEGT. The CDR3 DNA reads as TGTGCCAGCAGTGCCCCAACAGGGAGCTCCTACAATGAGCAGTTCTTC. Translating gives CASSAPTGSSYNEQFF.

This clone has a single count. The chain is built from TRBV29-1 and TRBJ1-1, with 7 bases identical to TRBD1. There are 12 residues in the CDR3. V shed 3 bases and J 5 bases; nucleotides not matched to a gene: 3. Germline V gene lookup returns CDR1 SQVTM and CDR2 ANQGSEA. CDR3 DNA sequence: TGCAGCGTTGATGGACAGGTTACTGAAGCTTTCTTT. This gives the protein CSVDGQVTEAFF. The complete variable domain, with remaining parts taken from reference TRBV29-1 and TRBJ1-1, reads SAVISQKPSRDICQRGTSLTIQCQVDSQVTMMFWYRQQPGQSLTLIATANQGSEATYESGFVIDKFPISRPNLTFSTLTVSNMSPEDSSIYLCSVDGQVTEAFFGQGTRLTVV.

V gene TRBV11-2 combines with J gene TRBJ2-1, with 8 positions matching TRBD2. Germline V gives CDR1 SGHAT, CDR2 FQNNGV. The CDR3 has 17 amino acids. Losses at the gene ends were 5 bases for V and 8 bases for J; bases not matched to a gene: 17. This chain's CDR3 is CASSPELAVNTRDEQFF. CDR3 coding DNA: TGTGCCAGCAGCCCGGAACTAGCGGTTAATACAAGGGATGAGCAGTTCTTC. Filled out from reference TRBV11-2 and TRBJ2-1, the complete variable domain reads EAGVAQSPRYKIIEKRQSVAFWCNPISGHATLYWYQQILGQGPKLLIQFQNNGVVDDSQLPKDRFSAERLKGVDSTLKIQPAKLEDSAVYLCASSPELAVNTRDEQFFGPGTRLTVL.

The rearrangement links TRBV4-1 to TRBJ2-3; 11 bases fit TRBD2. V was pared by 3 bases and J by 0 bases, with 14 bases of the junction left unmatched. The germline gives CDR1 MGHRA, CDR2 YSYEKL. This CDR3 comprises 20 residues. The CDR3 DNA is TGCGCCAGCAGCCAGGACCTTCCGGGACTAGCGGCCCTTAGCACAGATACGCAGTATTTT. The encoded protein is CASSQDLPGLAALSTDTQYF.

Points on this clone: One end of the junction does not line up with germline, which may come from a read error. The J gene is TRBJ1-5, the V gene TRBV27, with 7 bases fitting TRBD1. Germline CDR1 and CDR2: MNHEY and SMNVEV (reference sequence). This CDR3 region has 13 residues. The CDR3 bases are TGTTCCAGCAGTTTCGACAGGGAACAGCCCCAGCATTTT. This codes for CSSSFDREQPQHF.

The gene calls are TRBV5-1 and TRBJ2-5; a possible D gene is TRBD1 (6 bases). Between the trimmed V and J ends, which lost 4 bases and 7 bases, there was a span of 23 bases. The CDR3 is made up of 16 amino acids. Germline-derived CDR1 and CDR2 are SGHRS and YFSETQ. For the CDR3, the DNA is TGCGCCAGCAGCCAAATAAAAACGCAGGGGTTTGTGACCCAGTACTTC. Translated: CASSQIKTQGFVTQYF.

This clone has just one count. CDR3 region: CAWTLGPGDIQYF. CDR3 nucleotide sequence: TGTGCCTGGACACTAGGGCCGGGTGACATTCAGTACTTC. V usage is TRBV30 and J usage is TRBJ2-4; maybe TRBD2 (5 bases). There are 13 residues in the CDR3. The ends were cut back, 4 bases at V and 8 bases at J, with 15 bases in the middle. In germline, CDR1 is GTSNPN, CDR2 SVGIG (reference sequence). Full variable domain (missing parts from reference TRBV30 and TRBJ2-4): SQTIHQWPATLVQPVGSPLSLECTVEGTSNPNLYWYRQAAGRGLQLLFYSVGIGQISSEVPQNLSASRPQDRQFILSSKKLLLSDSGFYLCAWTLGPGDIQYFGAGTRLSVL.